This TCR beta chain was identified during a study of T-cell memory formation after mild COVID-19. A single record per CDR3 protein comes from TCRdb applying MiXCR to the 5' RACE reads. The table has roughly 340,000 distinct CDR3 sequences, 20% to 25% seen once. Losses at the gene ends were 3 bases for V and 4 bases for J; bases not matched to a gene: 3. Per germline, CDR1 SGHRS and CDR2 YFSETQ. The CDR3 has 15 amino acids. V usage is TRBV5-1 and J usage is TRBJ2-3, with 12 bases lining up with TRBD1. This TCR came from a young man who had mild COVID-19 (a few samples of this study predate the infection). Cell type and time point are not known. What was sequenced was PBMCs or a T cell subset sorted from them (not recorded which). CDR3 DNA: TGCGCCAGCAGCTGGGGACAGGGGGCTGCAGATACGCAGTATTTT. This gives the protein CASSWGQGAADTQYF.